The text below deals with one T cell receptor (beta chain). Its antigen is not known. The data stem from a study of cytomegalovirus exposure and HLA in healthy donors. Overall study findings and caveats: Because they were indistinguishable, some V segments, including TRBV6-2 and TRBV6-3, were excluded. TCR beta V segments were, for the most part, productive about 87% or about 30% of the time in an earlier analysis.

V trimming: 1 base; J trimming: 5 bases; junction bases outside the gene matches: 12. Germline CDR1 reads LGHNA; CDR2 reads YNFKEQ. This CDR3 has 17 amino acids. Use of 60 Vbeta and 13 Jbeta primers characterized the PCR. Assay: immunoSEQ multiplex PCR; the TCRdb copy retains only in-frame clones and omits some. The sample shows around 160,000 clones, over 75% of them seen only once. Input material: PBMCs. V and J are TRBV4-2 and TRBJ1-1; TRBD1 aligns across 8 bases. This receptor was taken from a man aged 18 to 29 in good health and CMV-seropositive. The CDR3 loop is CASSQARQGNFGTEAFF. CDR3 nucleotide sequence: TGTGCCAGCAGCCAAGCTCGACAGGGGAACTTCGGTACTGAAGCTTTCTTT.